Given below is one T cell receptor (beta chain) in context. As yet, its antigen is unknown. CDR1 and CDR2 from the germline V gene are SGHRS and YFSETQ. This CDR3 comprises 18 residues. Trimming removed 0 bases from V and 2 bases from J, with 18 bases in between. This sample is part of a study of OX40 agonist ivuxolimab in advanced cancers. The wider study: Ivuxolimab is a fully human IgG2 antibody that activates OX40 (CD134). Every 2 weeks, patients received ivuxolimab intravenously, dosed at 0.01 to 10 mg/kg.

Findings and limits, study-wide: CD4+ and CD8+ blood T cells expanded clonally by week 6 at 0.1 to 3.0 mg/kg.

TCRdb's copy holds only in-frame clones and misses some; the assay was immunoSEQ multiplex PCR. The profile shows under 80,000 clones, roughly 86% of them singletons. This rearrangement joins TRBV5-1 to TRBJ1-3; tentatively, D is TRBD1 (5 bases). The receptor's source is an adult with an advanced solid tumor such as melanoma, head and neck, liver or kidney cancer. The input for sequencing was CD4+ or CD8+ T cells sorted from blood, taken in a trial of the OX40 agonist ivuxolimab. The CDR3 DNA reads as TGCGCCAGCAGCTTGGGTGGGACGGGGCAATCTGCTGGAAACACCATATATTTT. It codes for CASSLGGTGQSAGNTIYF. The full variable domain, completed using reference TRBV5-1 and TRBJ1-3, is KAGVTQTPRYLIKTRGQQVTLSCSPISGHRSVSWYQQTPGQGLQFLFEYFSETQRNKGNFPGRFSGRQFSNSRSEMNVSTLELGDSALYLCASSLGGTGQSAGNTIYFGEGSWLTVV.